These 10 T cell receptor beta chains came from one sample sequenced in a study of radiotherapy plus CTLA-4 blockade in lung cancer. Sequenced by immunoSEQ multiplex PCR; TCRdb stores in-frame clones only, minus some. The data hold 70,000 to 85,000 clones, with just under 75% observed a single time. Sequencing was performed on peripheral blood, taken from a patient treated with radiotherapy plus ipilimumab. The receptors shown here come from a human donor with non-small cell lung cancer whose response to radiotherapy plus ipilimumab could not be evaluated.

The chain is built from TRBV6-5 and TRBJ2-1; 8 nucleotides align to TRBD2. CDR3 length: 15 residues. Germline values: CDR1 MNHEY, CDR2 SVGAGI. The ends lost 4 bases at V and 0 bases at J; junction bases unmatched: 2. CDR3 nucleotide sequence: TGTGCCAGCAGTTTACTAGCGGACTCCTACAATGAGCAGTTCTTC. Protein: CASSLLADSYNEQFF.

This clone was recorded a few times. J is TRBJ1-5 and V is TRBV30; D is unresolved. Trimming removed 0 bases at V and 0 bases at J, with 9 bases between. Germline V gene lookup returns CDR1 GTSNPN and CDR2 SVGIG (reference sequence). This CDR3 is built from 15 residues. The CDR3 nucleotides read TGTGCCTGGAGTGTGACCGGAGTTAGCAATCAGCCCCAGCATTTT. It yields the protein CAWSVTGVSNQPQHF.

DNA of the CDR3: TGTGCCAGCAGCCAAGAGAGTGAAGCAGGGCTCTATGGCTACACCTTC. Its translation is CASSQESEAGLYGYTF. The rearrangement uses TRBV4-2 and TRBJ1-2; a possible D gene is TRBD1 (5 bases). The CDR3 totals 16 residues. V gave up 0 bases and J gave up 4 bases, with 15 bases separating them. In germline, CDR1 is LGHNA, CDR2 YNFKEQ.

J is TRBJ1-1 and V is TRBV4-1; no reliable D call. The V gene's germline CDR1 is MGHRA and CDR2 YSYEKL. Trimming removed 4 bases at V and 2 bases at J, with 2 bases between. The length of the CDR3 is 11 residues. The CDR3 coding sequence is TGCGCCAGCAGCCTAAACACTGAAGCTTTCTTT. The encoded protein is CASSLNTEAFF.

CDR3 sequence (DNA): TGTGCCAGCAGCCGCGGTCAGAGGGACGAGCAGTACTTC. It is translated as CASSRGQRDEQYF. The chain uses TRBV7-6 and TRBJ2-7; possible D gene TRBD2, 5 bases. The V end lost 5 bases, the J end lost 5 bases, and 13 bases lay between the germline ends. Germline-derived CDR1 and CDR2 are SGHVS and FNYEAQ. The CDR3 is made up of 13 amino acids.

About this clone itself: Within the sample, other DNA sequences also encode this same CDR3. The chain couples TRBV5-1 to TRBJ1-1; D perhaps matches TRBD1 (5 bases). The V end was cut by 4 bases, the J end by 0 bases, with 10 bases between. The CDR3 totals 14 residues. Germline loops: CDR1 SGHRS, CDR2 YFSETQ. The CDR3: CASSPQGVNTEAFF. The CDR3 DNA sequence: TGCGCCAGCAGCCCTCAAGGGGTGAACACTGAAGCTTTCTTT. Complete variable domain (other parts from reference TRBV5-1 and TRBJ1-1): KAGVTQTPRYLIKTRGQQVTLSCSPISGHRSVSWYQQTPGQGLQFLFEYFSETQRNKGNFPGRFSGRQFSNSRSEMNVSTLELGDSALYLCASSPQGVNTEAFFGQGTRLTVV.

The chain couples TRBV4-1 to TRBJ2-2; tentative D call: TRBD1 (5 bases). V shed 0 bases and J shed 1 base, with 9 bases lying between them. CDR3 length equals 16 residues. Germline CDR1 and CDR2: MGHRA and YSYEKL. The CDR3 nucleotides are TGCGCCAGCAGCCAAGACGGACACCTGAACACCGGGGAGCTGTTTTTT. It codes for CASSQDGHLNTGELFF.

The chain is built from TRBV4-1 and TRBJ1-5; TRBD1 matches 9 bases. Germline-derived CDR1 and CDR2 are MGHRA and YSYEKL. The length of the CDR3 is 16 residues. The J segment lost 4 bases and the V segment lost 1 base, leaving 5 bases of the junction unmatched. The CDR3 spells CASSQVGGQGNQPQHF. The DNA of the CDR3 is TGCGCCAGCAGCCAAGTGGGAGGACAGGGGAATCAGCCCCAGCATTTT.

The V gene is TRBV27, the J gene TRBJ2-7; 10 nucleotides line up with TRBD1. The CDR3 sequence is 20 residues long. Germline-derived CDR1 and CDR2 are MNHEY and SMNVEV (reference sequence). Unmatched junction bases numbered 18, after V lost 2 bases and J lost 2 bases. In nucleotides, the CDR3 is TGTGCCAGCAGTTTAGGTCGGCTGTTGGGGGGACAGGGGTCCCCCTACGAGCAGTACTTC. The encoded protein is CASSLGRLLGGQGSPYEQYF.

The genes are TRBV7-3 and TRBJ2-2; 8 positions agree with TRBD2. CDR3 length: 15 amino acids. After removal of 4 bases from V and 4 bases from J, the junction contained 5 bases not matched to a gene. Germline CDR1 and CDR2: SGHTA and FQGTGA. CDR3: CASSYAGGLTGELFF. The DNA for the CDR3 is TGTGCCAGCAGCTATGCGGGAGGTCTCACCGGGGAGCTGTTTTTT.